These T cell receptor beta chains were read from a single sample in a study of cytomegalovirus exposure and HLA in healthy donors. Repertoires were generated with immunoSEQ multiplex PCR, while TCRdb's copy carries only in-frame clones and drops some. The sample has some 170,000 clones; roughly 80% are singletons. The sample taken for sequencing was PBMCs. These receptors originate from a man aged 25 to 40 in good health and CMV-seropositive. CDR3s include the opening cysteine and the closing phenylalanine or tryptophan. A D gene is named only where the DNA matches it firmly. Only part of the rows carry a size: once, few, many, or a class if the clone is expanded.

CDR3 DNA: TGCGCCAGCAGCTTCGACAGATTATACGAGCAGTACTTC
CDR3 protein: CASSFDRLYEQYF
V gene: TRBV5-1
clone size: .
D gene: .
J gene: TRBJ2-7

CDR3 DNA: TGTGCCTGGAGTCCGGGGGGAGGGGAAGTGGGGGAGCAGTACTTC
CDR3 protein: CAWSPGGGEVGEQYF
V gene: TRBV30
clone size: .
D gene: TRBD2
J gene: TRBJ2-7

CDR3 DNA: TGTGCCGCGCGCGGGGGAGGTTCGGCCAAAAACATTCAGTACTTC
CDR3 protein: CAARGGGSAKNIQYF
V gene: TRBV28
clone size: .
D gene: TRBD2
J gene: TRBJ2-4

CDR3 DNA: TGCGCCAGCAGCTCGTTTCCAGAGGGCGGAAACACCATATATTTT
CDR3 protein: CASSSFPEGGNTIYF
V gene: TRBV5-1
clone size: .
D gene: .
J gene: TRBJ1-3

CDR3 DNA: TGTGCCAGCAGCTTGGCGCGGGTGTACAATCAGCCCCAGCATTTT
CDR3 protein: CASSLARVYNQPQHF
V gene: TRBV5-6
clone size: .
D gene: .
J gene: TRBJ1-5

CDR3 DNA: TGTGCCAGCAGTGAAGAGGAGGTTAGCTCCTACAATGAGCAGTTCTTC
CDR3 protein: CASSEEEVSSYNEQFF
V gene: TRBV2
clone size: .
D gene: .
J gene: TRBJ2-1

CDR3 DNA: TGCGCCAGCAGTCAGCGGGGGGGCAACTACGAGCAGTACTTC
CDR3 protein: CASSQRGGNYEQYF
V gene: TRBV23-1
clone size: .
D gene: TRBD2
J gene: TRBJ2-7

CDR3 DNA: TGTGCCAGCAGCGCAACAGGGACAGATACGCAGTATTTT
CDR3 protein: CASSATGTDTQYF
V gene: TRBV7-3
clone size: few
D gene: .
J gene: TRBJ2-3

CDR3 DNA: TGTGCCAGCAGCATGACTAGCGGGGGGGCCTACGAGCAGTACTTC
CDR3 protein: CASSMTSGGAYEQYF
V gene: TRBV7-9
clone size: .
D gene: TRBD2
J gene: TRBJ2-7

CDR3 DNA: TGTGCCAGCAGTTACCGGACAGCAGATACGCAGTATTTT
CDR3 protein: CASSYRTADTQYF
V gene: TRBV6-5
clone size: .
D gene: .
J gene: TRBJ2-3

CDR3 DNA: TGTGCCAGCAGTCCGGGACAGTGGAGAGAAAAACTGTTTTTT
CDR3 protein: CASSPGQWREKLFF
V gene: TRBV7-9
clone size: .
D gene: TRBD1
J gene: TRBJ1-4

CDR3 DNA: TGTGCCAGCAGCAAAGGGACGCGACTATACACCGGGGAGCTGTTTTTT
CDR3 protein: CASSKGTRLYTGELFF
V gene: TRBV21-1
clone size: .
D gene: .
J gene: TRBJ2-2

CDR3 DNA: TGTGCCAGCAGTTACGATCGGGGGGAGCAGTTCTTC
CDR3 protein: CASSYDRGEQFF
V gene: TRBV6-6
clone size: .
D gene: .
J gene: TRBJ2-1

CDR3 DNA: TGTGCCAGCAGCTTAGAGGGAGGGATCGAGACCCAGTACTTC
CDR3 protein: CASSLEGGIETQYF
V gene: TRBV7-9
clone size: once
D gene: TRBD2
J gene: TRBJ2-5

CDR3 DNA: TGCGCCAGCAGCTTCCTTCAGGGCGACAGCTCCTACGAGCAGTACTTC
CDR3 protein: CASSFLQGDSSYEQYF
V gene: TRBV5-1
clone size: .
D gene: .
J gene: TRBJ2-7

CDR3 DNA: TGTGCCAGCGGACTTAGCGGGGGGGAATCCTACGAGCAGTACTTC
CDR3 protein: CASGLSGGESYEQYF
V gene: TRBV6-5
clone size: .
D gene: TRBD2
J gene: TRBJ2-7

CDR3 DNA: TGTGCTAGTGGTTTGACGCGGTGGGTCACAGATACGCAGTATTTT
CDR3 protein: CASGLTRWVTDTQYF
V gene: TRBV12-5
clone size: few
D gene: .
J gene: TRBJ2-3

CDR3 DNA: TGTGCCAGCAGTGAGTCGTGGCATTCACCCCTCCACTTT
CDR3 protein: CASSESWHSPLHF
V gene: TRBV2
clone size: .
D gene: .
J gene: TRBJ1-6

CDR3 DNA: TGTGCCAGCAGCCCCCTTAACAGGGGGCACTACGAGCAGTACTTC
CDR3 protein: CASSPLNRGHYEQYF
V gene: TRBV5-4
clone size: .
D gene: TRBD1
J gene: TRBJ2-7

CDR3 DNA: TGTGCCAGCACTTACAGGGATGGTCAGCCCCAGCATTTT
CDR3 protein: CASTYRDGQPQHF
V gene: TRBV6-1
clone size: .
D gene: .
J gene: TRBJ1-5

CDR3 DNA: TGTGCCAGCTTATCTTCGGCAGGGTTGAGAAACACCATATATTTT
CDR3 protein: CASLSSAGLRNTIYF
V gene: TRBV28
clone size: .
D gene: .
J gene: TRBJ1-3

CDR3 DNA: TGCGCCAGCAGCGATCCGGGACAGGGGTACGAGCAGTACTTC
CDR3 protein: CASSDPGQGYEQYF
V gene: TRBV10-2
clone size: .
D gene: TRBD1
J gene: TRBJ2-7

CDR3 DNA: TGTGCCAGCAGCGTAGAGTTCCAGGGGAATCAGCCCCAGCATTTT
CDR3 protein: CASSVEFQGNQPQHF
V gene: TRBV9
clone size: .
D gene: .
J gene: TRBJ1-5

CDR3 DNA: TGCGCCAGCAGCCCGGGACTACAGAACACCGGGGAGCTGTTTTTT
CDR3 protein: CASSPGLQNTGELFF
V gene: TRBV4-1
clone size: .
D gene: TRBD2
J gene: TRBJ2-2

CDR3 DNA: TGTGCCAGCAGCTTACGACAGGGGCTCTCCTACGAGCAGTACTTC
CDR3 protein: CASSLRQGLSYEQYF
V gene: TRBV11-2
clone size: .
D gene: TRBD1
J gene: TRBJ2-7

CDR3 DNA: TGTGCCAGCAGAGCTACCCTGAACACTGAAGCTTTCTTT
CDR3 protein: CASRATLNTEAFF
V gene: TRBV2
clone size: .
D gene: .
J gene: TRBJ1-1

CDR3 DNA: TGCGCCAGCAGCACGCTGACTAGCGGGGGGCCGGTATCGCAGTATTTT
CDR3 protein: CASSTLTSGGPVSQYF
V gene: TRBV5-1
clone size: .
D gene: TRBD2
J gene: TRBJ2-3

CDR3 DNA: TGTGCCACCAGCAGAGGGGGCGACAGGGGGAACTATGGCTACACCTTC
CDR3 protein: CATSRGGDRGNYGYTF
V gene: TRBV15
clone size: once
D gene: TRBD1
J gene: TRBJ1-2

CDR3 DNA: TGTGCCAGCAGCCTGCGGACAGGTAACACTGAAGCTTTCTTT
CDR3 protein: CASSLRTGNTEAFF
V gene: TRBV7-9
clone size: once
D gene: TRBD1
J gene: TRBJ1-1

CDR3 DNA: TGTGCCAGCAGTGATGGTTCCCGCGATAGCAATCAGCCCCAGCATTTT
CDR3 protein: CASSDGSRDSNQPQHF
V gene: TRBV25-1
clone size: .
D gene: .
J gene: TRBJ1-5

CDR3 DNA: TGTGCCAGTAGTCGGACAGGGGAGCGTGTCACCCAGTACTTC
CDR3 protein: CASSRTGERVTQYF
V gene: TRBV19
clone size: .
D gene: TRBD1
J gene: TRBJ2-5

CDR3 DNA: TGTGCCAGCTCACCACAGGAGAGTAGGGGCTACACCTTC
CDR3 protein: CASSPQESRGYTF
V gene: TRBV18
clone size: .
D gene: .
J gene: TRBJ1-2

CDR3 DNA: TGCGCCAGCAGCACGGGACAGGCCCAAGAGACCCAGTACTTC
CDR3 protein: CASSTGQAQETQYF
V gene: TRBV5-1
clone size: .
D gene: TRBD1
J gene: TRBJ2-5

CDR3 DNA: TGTGCCAGCACCCTAGCTGGAACGGGCGGGGAGCTGTTTTTT
CDR3 protein: CASTLAGTGGELFF
V gene: TRBV7-9
clone size: .
D gene: .
J gene: TRBJ2-2

CDR3 DNA: TGCGCCAGCGGGACAGGGGAGTACTACGAGCAGTACTTC
CDR3 protein: CASGTGEYYEQYF
V gene: TRBV10-2
clone size: .
D gene: TRBD1
J gene: TRBJ2-7

CDR3 DNA: TGTGCCAGCAGCTTAAATACAGGGGCCACCGGGGAGCTGTTTTTT
CDR3 protein: CASSLNTGATGELFF
V gene: TRBV7-9
clone size: .
D gene: TRBD1
J gene: TRBJ2-2

CDR3 DNA: TGTGCCAGCAGCCAAGTCCGGACAGGCTTCTATGGCTACACCTTC
CDR3 protein: CASSQVRTGFYGYTF
V gene: TRBV14
clone size: .
D gene: TRBD1
J gene: TRBJ1-2

CDR3 DNA: TGTGCCAGCAGTCACCCGGACAGAGCGAACACCGGGGAGCTGTTTTTT
CDR3 protein: CASSHPDRANTGELFF
V gene: TRBV27
clone size: .
D gene: .
J gene: TRBJ2-2

CDR3 DNA: TGTGCCAGCAGTCATAGCGGGGTCGAGCAGTACTTC
CDR3 protein: CASSHSGVEQYF
V gene: TRBV28
clone size: .
D gene: TRBD2
J gene: TRBJ2-7

CDR3 DNA: TGTGCCAGCAGCTCCGCGAATCAGCCCCAGCATTTT
CDR3 protein: CASSSANQPQHF
V gene: TRBV7-9
clone size: .
D gene: .
J gene: TRBJ1-5

CDR3 DNA: TGTGCCAGCAGAGAGGGAAGCGAATATCAGCCCCAGCATTTT
CDR3 protein: CASREGSEYQPQHF
V gene: TRBV28
clone size: .
D gene: .
J gene: TRBJ1-5

CDR3 DNA: TGTGCCAGCAGTTTTCACTCAGGCTATGGCTACACCTTC
CDR3 protein: CASSFHSGYGYTF
V gene: TRBV27
clone size: .
D gene: .
J gene: TRBJ1-2

CDR3 DNA: TGTGCCAGCAGTGAAGTGGGAGGGCGGGAAAAGCTGTTTTTT
CDR3 protein: CASSEVGGREKLFF
V gene: TRBV6-1
clone size: .
D gene: .
J gene: TRBJ1-4

CDR3 DNA: TGTGCCAGCACCAAGGGGATTGAAGCTTTCTTT
CDR3 protein: CASTKGIEAFF
V gene: TRBV6-5
clone size: few
D gene: .
J gene: TRBJ1-1

CDR3 DNA: TGCAGCGTTGATAAGGGACTAGCGGGGAAAAACACCGGGGAGCTGTTTTTT
CDR3 protein: CSVDKGLAGKNTGELFF
V gene: TRBV29-1
clone size: .
D gene: TRBD2
J gene: TRBJ2-2

CDR3 DNA: TGTGCCATCAGAGTCCAGGGAGGTACTGAAGCTTTCTTT
CDR3 protein: CAIRVQGGTEAFF
V gene: TRBV10-3
clone size: .
D gene: .
J gene: TRBJ1-1

CDR3 DNA: TGTGCCAGCAGGGTACCACAGGGGCGCGAGCAGTACTTC
CDR3 protein: CASRVPQGREQYF
V gene: TRBV6-1
clone size: once
D gene: TRBD1
J gene: TRBJ2-7

CDR3 DNA: TGTGCCAGCAGCGTAAGCAGTTCCGAGACTCAGTACTTC
CDR3 protein: CASSVSSSETQYF
V gene: TRBV9
clone size: .
D gene: .
J gene: TRBJ2-5

CDR3 DNA: TGTGCCAGCAGCGAGACAGGGTCGAGAACAGATACGCAGTATTTT
CDR3 protein: CASSETGSRTDTQYF
V gene: TRBV6-5
clone size: once
D gene: TRBD1
J gene: TRBJ2-3

CDR3 DNA: TGTGCCTGGATGGGTCCAGGGGCGTATGAGACCCAGTACTTC
CDR3 protein: CAWMGPGAYETQYF
V gene: TRBV30
clone size: .
D gene: .
J gene: TRBJ2-5

CDR3 DNA: TGTGCCAGCAGCTTGCCCGGGACAGGGCACCACGAGCAGTACTTC
CDR3 protein: CASSLPGTGHHEQYF
V gene: TRBV7-2
clone size: .
D gene: TRBD1
J gene: TRBJ2-7

CDR3 DNA: TGTGCCAGCAGTGATACCGGGACAGACCAAAACATTCAGTACTTC
CDR3 protein: CASSDTGTDQNIQYF
V gene: TRBV6-1
clone size: .
D gene: TRBD1
J gene: TRBJ2-4

CDR3 DNA: TGTGCCAGCCCCGGGCAGGGGGCATCCTACGAGCAGTACTTC
CDR3 protein: CASPGQGASYEQYF
V gene: TRBV6-1
clone size: .
D gene: TRBD1
J gene: TRBJ2-7

CDR3 DNA: TGTGCCAGCAGCTTGGCCAATAGCGGCTACAATGAGCAGTTCTTC
CDR3 protein: CASSLANSGYNEQFF
V gene: TRBV5-4
clone size: .
D gene: .
J gene: TRBJ2-1

CDR3 DNA: TGTGCCAGCAGCGTAGGGGTAGCGGGGTACGAGCAGTACTTC
CDR3 protein: CASSVGVAGYEQYF
V gene: TRBV9
clone size: .
D gene: TRBD2
J gene: TRBJ2-7

CDR3 DNA: TGCGCCAGCAGCCAAGACCTAACTAGCGGGGGGGCCGGCGGGGAGCTGTTTTTT
CDR3 protein: CASSQDLTSGGAGGELFF
V gene: TRBV4-1
clone size: .
D gene: TRBD2
J gene: TRBJ2-2

CDR3 DNA: TGTGCCAGCAGCTTCCCAACTGGGGCCAACGTCCTGACTTTC
CDR3 protein: CASSFPTGANVLTF
V gene: TRBV5-6
clone size: .
D gene: .
J gene: TRBJ2-6